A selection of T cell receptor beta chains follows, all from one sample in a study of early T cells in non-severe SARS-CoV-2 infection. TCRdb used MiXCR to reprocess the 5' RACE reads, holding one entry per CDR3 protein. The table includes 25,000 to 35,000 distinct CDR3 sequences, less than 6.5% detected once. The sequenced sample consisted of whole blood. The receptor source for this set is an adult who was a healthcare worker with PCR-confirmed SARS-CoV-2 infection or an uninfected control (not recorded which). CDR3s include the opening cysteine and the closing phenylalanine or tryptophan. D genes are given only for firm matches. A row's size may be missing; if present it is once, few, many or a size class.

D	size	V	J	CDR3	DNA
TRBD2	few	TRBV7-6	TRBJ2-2	CASRAGLNTGELFF	TGTGCCAGCAGAGCGGGACTGAACACCGGGGAGCTGTTTTTT
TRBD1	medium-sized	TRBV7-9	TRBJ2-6	CASRDKGQVDPPVLTF	TGTGCCAGCAGGGACAAGGGACAGGTTGACCCCCCCGTCCTGACTTTC
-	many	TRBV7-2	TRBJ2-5	CASSPLVWETQYF	TGTGCCAGCAGCCCTCTAGTTTGGGAGACCCAGTACTTC
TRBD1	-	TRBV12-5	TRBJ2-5	CASDNGQVAGETQYF	TGTGCTAGTGATAACGGACAGGTCGCTGGGGAGACCCAGTACTTC
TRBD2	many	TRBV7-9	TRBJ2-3	CASSSGLVADTQYF	TGTGCCAGCAGCTCGGGACTAGTCGCGGATACGCAGTATTTT
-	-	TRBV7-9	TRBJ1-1	CASSSRPASTEAFF	TGTGCCAGCAGCTCGAGACCCGCTAGCACTGAAGCTTTCTTT
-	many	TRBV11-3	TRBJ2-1	CASSLNDFREQFF	TGTGCCAGCAGCTTAAATGACTTCCGTGAGCAGTTCTTC
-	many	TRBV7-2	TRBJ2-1	CASSVLDEQFF	TGTGCCAGCAGCGTCTTGGATGAGCAGTTCTTC
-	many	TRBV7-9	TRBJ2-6	CASSSLAGANVLTF	TGTGCCAGCAGCTCGCTGGCTGGGGCCAACGTCCTGACTTTC
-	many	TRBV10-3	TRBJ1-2	CAISEGALPEYGYTF	TGTGCCATCAGTGAGGGGGCCCTGCCGGAATATGGCTACACCTTC
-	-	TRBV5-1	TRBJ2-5	CASSLGPDGYRTQYF	TGCGCCAGCAGCTTGGGGCCGGACGGGTATCGGACCCAGTACTTC
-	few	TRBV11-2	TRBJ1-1	CASSPTGRGLNTEAFF	TGTGCCAGCAGCCCAACGGGCCGTGGACTGAACACTGAAGCTTTCTTT
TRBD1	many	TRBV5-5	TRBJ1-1	CASSFDRVRTEAFF	TGTGCCAGCAGCTTTGACAGGGTAAGAACTGAAGCTTTCTTT
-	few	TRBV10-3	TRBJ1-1	CAISEETGAFF	TGTGCCATCAGCGAGGAGACAGGCGCTTTCTTT
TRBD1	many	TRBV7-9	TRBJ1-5	CASSLGRQGGAMGNQPQHF	TGTGCCAGCAGCTTAGGGAGACAGGGCGGAGCAATGGGCAATCAGCCCCAGCATTTT
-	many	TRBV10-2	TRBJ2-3	CASSETTRGSVYF	TGCGCCAGCAGTGAGACGACTAGGGGTTCGGTGTATTTT